The 12 T cell receptor beta chains reported below all come from one sample, sequenced in a study of T cells in Graves' hyperthyroidism and ophthalmopathy. Regions amplified from RNA transcripts were the TCR beta CDR3 regions. During a first-round RT-PCR of the TCR CDR3, the HTBI primer set was used. TCRdb re-called the multiplex PCR reads with MiXCR, one entry per CDR3 protein. The sample lists some 600,000 distinct CDR3 sequences; more than 45% were seen once. Sequencing input: peripheral blood or thyroid tissue (not recorded which). These receptors were obtained from a woman aged 18-29 years with Graves' hyperthyroidism.

The chain combines TRBV7-6 with TRBJ2-7; TRBD2 matches 12 bases. Germline CDR1 and CDR2: SGHVS and FNYEAQ. CDR3 length: 17 amino acids. The V segment lost 5 bases and the J segment 2 bases; nucleotides outside the gene matches: 10. The CDR3 here is CASSQMAPSGRAYEQYF. The CDR3 DNA is TGTGCCAGCAGCCAAATGGCCCCTAGCGGGAGGGCCTACGAGCAGTACTTC.

This rearrangement joins TRBV24-1 to TRBJ1-5, with D unclear. This CDR3 contains 13 residues. Trimming took 3 bases from V and 8 from J, leaving 10 bases between them. CDR1 and CDR2 from the germline V gene are KGHDR and SFDVKD. The CDR3 bases are TGTGCCACCAGTGATCTGGGCCGAGAGCCCCAGCATTTT. Encoded protein: CATSDLGREPQHF.

The chain combines TRBV29-1 with TRBJ1-1, with D tentatively TRBD1 (5 bases). V was shortened by 5 bases and J by 2 bases, with 15 bases between the two germline ends. Per the germline V gene, CDR1 is SQVTM and CDR2 is ANQGSEA. CDR3 size: 14 residues. CDR3 sequence: CSVWSGTVNTEAFF. Here the CDR3 DNA reads TGCAGCGTTTGGAGTGGGACGGTTAACACTGAAGCTTTCTTT. Drawing the rest from reference TRBV29-1 and TRBJ1-1, the complete variable domain is SAVISQKPSRDICQRGTSLTIQCQVDSQVTMMFWYRQQPGQSLTLIATANQGSEATYESGFVIDKFPISRPNLTFSTLTVSNMSPEDSSIYLCSVWSGTVNTEAFFGQGTRLTVV.

This clonotype was observed a single time. The chain joins TRBV2 to TRBJ1-1, with 8 bases aligning to TRBD1. V lost 5 bases to trimming and J lost 5 bases; unmatched junction nucleotides: 4. The germline CDR1 and CDR2 sequences are SNHLY and FYNNEI. The CDR3 runs 13 residues. The CDR3: CASSWTGRTEAFF. The CDR3, as DNA: TGTGCCAGCAGTTGGACAGGGCGTACTGAAGCTTTCTTT.

This clonotype was seen only a few times. The rearrangement uses TRBV12-3 or TRBV12-4 and TRBJ2-7; possible D gene TRBD2, 5 bases. Trimming removed 6 bases at V and 3 bases at J, with 9 bases between. This CDR3 is 12 amino acids long. CDR3 sequence reads: CASRRRGYEQYF. CDR3 DNA: TGTGCCAGCAGACGTCGGGGCTACGAGCAGTACTTC.

This clonotype was picked up a small number of times. The chain couples TRBV19 to TRBJ1-5; 9 bases map to TRBD1. CDR1 and CDR2 (germline): LNHDA, SQIVND (reference sequence). J lost 5 bases, V lost 10 bases, and 9 bases had no gene match. CDR3 length: 14 residues. The CDR3 reads CATHRGRGDQPQHF. CDR3 in DNA: TGTGCCACTCACAGGGGGCGCGGAGATCAGCCCCAGCATTTT.

In regard to this clonotype: At one of its ends the junction is not consistent with the germline gene, which may arise from a read error. The genes are TRBV7-2 and TRBJ1-6; D unresolved. Germline CDR1 SGHTA, CDR2 FQGNSA. The CDR3 runs to 15 residues. The CDR3 coding sequence is TGTGCCAGCAGTTTAGAAGGGAATCTGGGTTCACCCCTCCACTTT. The encoded protein is CASSLEGNLGSPLHF.

This clonotype was counted a single time. A much larger clone lies a single base off, so this may be a read error. The CDR3 bases are TGTGCCACCCACCCGGACAGGAGCACTGAAGCTTTCTTT. Protein: CATHPDRSTEAFF. The rearrangement uses TRBV10-3 and TRBJ1-1, with 7 bases aligning to TRBD1. The CDR3 has 13 residues. V was pared by 10 bases and J by 4 bases, with 9 bases of the junction left unmatched. Germline lookup yields CDR1 ENHRY and CDR2 SYGVKD.

The chain is built from TRBV7-9 and TRBJ1-1, with TRBD1 matching 9 bases. Per germline, CDR1 SEHNR and CDR2 FQNEAQ (reference sequence). V shed 4 bases and J 5 bases; nucleotides not matched to a gene: 11. CDR3 length: 16 residues. DNA of the CDR3: TGTGCCAGCAGCTACGGTACAGGGGGCTCCGGAACTGAAGCTTTCTTT. It encodes CASSYGTGGSGTEAFF.

The chain is built from TRBV29-1 and TRBJ1-2; TRBD1 matches 9 bases. The germline V gene encodes CDR1 SQVTM and CDR2 ANQGSEA. The CDR3 totals 14 residues. V lost 7 bases to trimming and J lost 9 bases; unmatched junction nucleotides: 15. The CDR3 DNA reads TGCAGCGCCGAAGGTGGGGACAGGGTCGAAAGCTACACCTTC. Translated: CSAEGGDRVESYTF.

CDR3 loop: CATSSQGLAEREQYF. Here the CDR3 DNA reads TGTGCCACCAGCAGCCAGGGACTAGCGGAGCGAGAGCAGTACTTC. The chain recombines TRBV15 with TRBJ2-7, with 11 bases that match TRBD2. Trimming removed 3 bases from V and 7 bases from J; junction bases left unmatched: 8. The germline gives CDR1 LNHNV, CDR2 YYDKDF (reference sequence). This CDR3 has 15 amino acids.

The rearrangement links TRBV29-1 to TRBJ1-5; possible D gene TRBD1, 5 bases. CDR1 is SQVTM, CDR2 ANQGSEA, per germline. This CDR3 region has 12 residues. The DNA for the CDR3 is TGCAGTGAAGGGTCAGGGCATCAGCCCCAGCATTTT. Its translation: CSEGSGHQPQHF.